The clone carrying this TCR beta chain was observed a handful of times. Its antigen is unknown. PCR employed 60 Vbeta and 13 Jbeta primers. This table comes from immunoSEQ multiplex PCR, and its TCRdb copy is limited to in-frame clones, with some not included. The data hold 110,000 or so clones, with approximately 80% observed a single time. This record belongs to a study of cytomegalovirus exposure and HLA in healthy donors. Study conclusions and caveats: TCR beta chains numbering some 160 were designated cytomegalovirus-associated. What a later analysis reportedly showed was that an Asian-associated ancestry cluster had fewer N-insertions than the approximately 670-donor mean. A missense variant in DCLRE1C was later tied to TCR beta V- and J-gene trimming.

The TCR sequence derives from a young woman in good health and CMV-seronegative. Sequencing was done on a sample of PBMCs.

The CDR3 DNA follows: TGTGCCAGCAGTTTTGAGGGTAGAGGCACCGGGGAGCTGTTTTTT. Amino acid sequence: CASSFEGRGTGELFF. The chain joins TRBV6-5 to TRBJ2-2; D might be TRBD2 (5 bases). V lost 4 bases to trimming and J lost 4 bases, with 13 bases between them. The CDR3 length is 15 residues. CDR1 MNHEY and CDR2 SVGAGI come from the germline V gene.